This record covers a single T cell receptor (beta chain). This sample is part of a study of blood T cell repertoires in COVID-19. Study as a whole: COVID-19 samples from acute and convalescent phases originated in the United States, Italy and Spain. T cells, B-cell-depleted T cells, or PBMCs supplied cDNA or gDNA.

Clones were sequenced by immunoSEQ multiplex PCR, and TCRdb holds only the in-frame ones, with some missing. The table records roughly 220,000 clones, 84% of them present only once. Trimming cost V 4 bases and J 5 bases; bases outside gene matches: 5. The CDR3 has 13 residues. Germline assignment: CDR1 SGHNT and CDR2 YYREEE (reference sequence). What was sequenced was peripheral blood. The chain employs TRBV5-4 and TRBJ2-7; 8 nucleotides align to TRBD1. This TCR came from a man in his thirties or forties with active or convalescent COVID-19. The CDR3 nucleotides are TGTGCCAGCAGCCCGGGACAGGTCCACGAGCAGTACTTC. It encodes CASSPGQVHEQYF.